A single sample is the source of the 7 T cell receptor beta chains below, sequenced in a study of T cell repertoires in cytomegalovirus infection. One entry per CDR3 protein results from TCRdb running MiXCR on the reads. The sample lists about 240,000 distinct CDR3 sequences, approximately 7% occurring once. The specimen sequenced was PBMCs. Source of these receptors: a human donor in good health (CMV status not recorded). Some clones in this sample may be carry-over from other donors' samples.

This clonotype was detected many times. This chain connects TRBV7-2 to TRBJ1-1; 7 bases agree with TRBD1. The CDR3 totals 12 residues. CDR1 and CDR2 (germline): SGHTA, FQGNSA. Losses at the gene ends were 1 base for V and 9 bases for J; bases not matched to a gene: 2. CDR3 amino acids: CASSLEDRKAFF. The CDR3, as DNA: TGTGCCAGCAGCTTAGAGGACAGGAAAGCTTTCTTT.

Ten or more counts support this clonotype. This sequence joins TRBV23-1 and TRBJ2-5, with TRBD2 as a possible D gene (6 bases). TRBV23-1 is given ORF status, its function remaining uncertain. The CDR3 sequence is 14 residues long. The ends were cut back, 4 bases at V and 3 bases at J, with 12 bases in the middle. The CDR3 loop reads CASSPGDAEETQYF. CDR3 coding DNA: TGCGCCAGCAGTCCGGGGGACGCCGAAGAGACCCAGTACTTC.

This clonotype was detected ten times or more. The gene calls are TRBV7-2 and TRBJ1-1, with TRBD1 as a possible D gene (5 bases). V was clipped by 5 bases and J by 1 base, with 23 bases between them. The CDR3 covers 18 residues. CDR1 SGHTA and CDR2 FQGNSA come from the germline V gene. CDR3 bases: TGTGCCAGCAGCGATCCCGGGTTGTTGGACATGAAGAACACTGAAGCTTTCTTT. Encoded protein: CASSDPGLLDMKNTEAFF.

The V call is TRBV2, the J call TRBJ1-1; TRBD1 matches 7 bases. The CDR3 sequence is 16 residues long. CDR1 and CDR2 from the germline V gene are SNHLY and FYNNEI. With 3 bases clipped from V and 1 base from J, the junction kept 8 bases outside the gene matches. This chain's CDR3 is CASSETGTETNTEAFF. CDR3 in DNA: TGTGCCAGCAGTGAGACCGGGACAGAGACGAACACTGAAGCTTTCTTT.

This clonotype was counted only a few times. A much larger clonotype is one base distant, so this may be a read error. The gene calls are TRBV2 and TRBJ2-5; D remains unclear. The CDR3 has 10 residues. CDR1 SNHLY and CDR2 FYNNEI come from the germline V gene. V was cut by 3 bases and J by 6 bases, with 2 bases left in between. Here the CDR3 reads CASSEKTQYF. The CDR3 bases are TGTGCCAGCAGTGAGAAGACCCAGTACTTC.

This clonotype was detected ten times or more. This rearrangement joins TRBV7-9 to TRBJ1-1; the D is unclear. The CDR3 loop spans 13 amino acids. Germline V gene sequence: CDR1 SEHNR, CDR2 FQNEAQ (reference sequence). V shed 5 bases and J shed 7 bases, with 14 bases lying between them. The CDR3 DNA reads TGTGCCAGCAGCCCGACGGACGGAAATGAAGCTTTCTTT. Translated: CASSPTDGNEAFF.

With regard to this clonotype: Sequence at one end of the junction differs from germline and may be a read error. The chain links TRBV29-1 to TRBJ1-2; a weak D match, TRBD1 (5 bases). This CDR3 comprises 12 residues. Germline CDR1 SQVTM, CDR2 ANQGSEA. The CDR3 DNA is TGCAGCGGGGGGGGGTCAGGCTATGGCTACGCCTTC. Protein: CSGGGSGYGYAF.